The 12 T cell receptor beta chains given below trace back to one sample, sequenced in a study of control samples from healthy donors and cancer patients. Using immunoSEQ multiplex PCR, the repertoire was profiled, and TCRdb retains in-frame clones only, with some absent. The table has about 84,000 clones, around 80% seen once; the top ten hold approximately 10%. Sequenced sample: PBMCs. The receptors here all came from a man aged 55 to 70 with head and neck cancer.

The chain is built from TRBV6-6 and TRBJ1-4; 8 bases align to TRBD1. The CDR3 loop spans 15 amino acids. Germline CDR1 and CDR2: MNHNY and SVGAGI (reference sequence). The junction had 8 bases not matched to a gene; V was cut back by 6 bases and J by 5 bases. The CDR3 region has the DNA TGTGCCAGCAGCCAGACAGGGGCCCGAAATGAAAAACTGTTTTTT. Translated: CASSQTGARNEKLFF.

The V call is TRBV2, the J call TRBJ2-7; 8 bases align to TRBD1. The V segment lost 6 bases and the J segment 2 bases; nucleotides outside the gene matches: 6. Per germline, CDR1 SNHLY and CDR2 FYNNEI. The CDR3 has 14 residues. CDR3 protein: CASSEYRGAYEQYF. The CDR3 nucleotides read TGTGCCAGCAGCGAATACAGGGGGGCCTACGAGCAGTACTTC.

The rearrangement uses TRBV5-1 and TRBJ2-1; TRBD1 matches at 7 bases. V trimming: 4 bases; J trimming: 1 base; junction bases outside the gene matches: 8. CDR3 size: 16 residues. Germline V gives CDR1 SGHRS, CDR2 YFSETQ. CDR3 DNA: TGCGCCAGCAGCATCGACAGGGAAGTATCCTACAATGAGCAGTTCTTC. Translating gives CASSIDREVSYNEQFF.

The V call is TRBV19, the J call TRBJ2-3, with TRBD1 identical over 7 bases. From germline, CDR1 is LNHDA and CDR2 SQIVND (reference sequence). Losses at the gene ends were 7 bases for V and 4 bases for J; bases not matched to a gene: 8. CDR3 length: 14 residues. CDR3 sequence reads: CASTDRVGADTQYF. CDR3 DNA: TGTGCCAGTACCGACAGGGTTGGCGCAGATACGCAGTATTTT.

This clone came up once. The chain joins TRBV3-1 (or the pseudogene TRBV3-2) to TRBJ1-1, with TRBD1 matching 8 bases. The CDR3 loop spans 12 amino acids. The V and J ends lost 8 bases and 5 bases, in that order; junction bases with no gene match: 4. Germline assignment: CDR1 LGHDT and CDR2 YNNKEL (reference sequence). DNA for the CDR3: TGTGCCAGCTCCAGACAGGGGACTGAAGCTTTCTTT. Its translation is CASSRQGTEAFF.

The chain recombines TRBV21-1 with TRBJ1-6. TRBV21-1 is a pseudogene locus. There are 16 residues in the CDR3. The CDR3 spells CASSNGDSTWDSPLHF. The CDR3 region has the DNA TGTGCCAGCAGCAATGGTGACTCCACTTGGGATTCACCCCTCCACTTT.

This chain uses TRBV28 with TRBJ2-3; D gene unclear. CDR3 size: 16 residues. The V and J ends lost 4 bases and 5 bases respectively, with 19 bases between them. Germline V gene sequence: CDR1 MDHEN, CDR2 SYDVKM. CDR3 amino acids: CASSSVLADLVDTQYF. CDR3 bases: TGTGCCAGCAGTTCCGTGTTGGCGGACCTCGTAGATACGCAGTATTTT.

J is TRBJ2-5 and V is TRBV5-1; 7 bases map to TRBD1. The CDR3 totals 14 residues. After removal of 6 bases from V and 7 bases from J, the junction contained 12 bases not matched to a gene. Germline CDR1 and CDR2: SGHRS and YFSETQ. CDR3 DNA: TGCGCCAGCAAGACAGGGAGTAGTGTGGGGACCCAGTACTTC. Translation: CASKTGSSVGTQYF. The full variable domain, rest sourced from reference TRBV5-1 and TRBJ2-5, is KAGVTQTPRYLIKTRGQQVTLSCSPISGHRSVSWYQQTPGQGLQFLFEYFSETQRNKGNFPGRFSGRQFSNSRSEMNVSTLELGDSALYLCASKTGSSVGTQYFGPGTRLLVL.

This chain uses TRBV2 with TRBJ1-1; D uncertain. V was shortened by 8 bases and J by 2 bases, with 6 bases between the two germline ends. The CDR3 consists of 11 residues. CDR1 is SNHLY, CDR2 FYNNEI, per germline. CDR3 protein: CASEANTEAFF. For the CDR3, the DNA is TGTGCCAGCGAGGCAAACACTGAAGCTTTCTTT.

The gene calls are TRBV19 and TRBJ1-1, with no clear D. The CDR3 runs 15 residues. The germline V and J ends were trimmed by 2 bases and 0 bases, with 10 bases remaining between them. Germline V lookup: CDR1 LNHDA, CDR2 SQIVND (reference sequence). CDR3 amino acids: CASSIMAALNTEAFF. CDR3 sequence (DNA): TGTGCCAGTAGTATAATGGCCGCGCTGAACACTGAAGCTTTCTTT.

The genes are TRBV5-1 and TRBJ1-1; TRBD1 matches at 8 bases. CDR3 length: 13 amino acids. Trimming at V came to 5 bases and at J to 5 bases, leaving 5 bases not matched to a gene. CDR1 and CDR2 from the germline V gene are SGHRS and YFSETQ. Here the CDR3 reads CASRDGQGTEAFF. DNA for the CDR3: TGCGCCAGCAGGGACGGACAGGGAACTGAAGCTTTCTTT.

This rearrangement joins TRBV27 to TRBJ2-7; D remains ambiguous. Trimming shortened V by 3 bases and J by 1 base, and 10 bases separated the two germline ends. Germline V lookup: CDR1 MNHEY, CDR2 SMNVEV (reference sequence). This CDR3 has 14 residues. CDR3 sequence reads: CASSFDIRSYEQYF. DNA for the CDR3: TGTGCCAGCAGTTTTGATATACGGTCCTACGAGCAGTACTTC.